Given below is one TCR beta chain in context. The data were obtained in a study of blood T cell repertoires in COVID-19. CDR3 length equals 15 residues. Trimming cost V 2 bases and J 2 bases; bases outside gene matches: 3. The V gene's germline CDR1 is MNHEY and CDR2 SVGEGT. In terms of age and location, participants ranged from about 18 to 89 years and lived in about 25 US areas. In the study's own analysis: How many nucleated cells were present was estimated from reference gene primer amplification. Clones were read by immunoSEQ multiplex PCR, and TCRdb kept only the in-frame ones, dropping some. For V, J and clone size, that table is used; D and trimming come from the DNA. The sample carries hundreds of thousands of clones, about 91% recorded once.

The sample was PBMCs or T cells enriched from blood (not recorded which). This chain uses TRBV6-2 or TRBV6-3 with TRBJ2-3, with 8 bases fitting TRBD1. The clonotype comes from a woman aged 45-65 years with acute COVID-19. The DNA for the CDR3 is TGTGCCAGCAGTTACAAGGACAGGGTCACAGATACGCAGTATTTT. It translates to CASSYKDRVTDTQYF.